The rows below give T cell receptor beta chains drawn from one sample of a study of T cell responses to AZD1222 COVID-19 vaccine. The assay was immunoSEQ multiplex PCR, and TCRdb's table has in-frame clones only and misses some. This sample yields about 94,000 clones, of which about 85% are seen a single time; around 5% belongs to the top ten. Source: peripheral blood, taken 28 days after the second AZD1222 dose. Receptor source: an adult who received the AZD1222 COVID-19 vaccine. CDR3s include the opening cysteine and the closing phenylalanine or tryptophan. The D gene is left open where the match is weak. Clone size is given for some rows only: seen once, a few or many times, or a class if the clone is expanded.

TGTGCCAGCAGTTTAGGCACAGATACGCAGTATTTT,CASSLGTDTQYF,TRBJ2-3,once,-,TRBV28
TGTGCCAGCAGCCAACAGGGCGGACTCCAGCCCCAGCATTTT,CASSQQGGLQPQHF,TRBJ1-5,once,-,TRBV13
TGCAGCGTTGGGGTCACCAATTCCAGGACTAGCGGGAGGGCCAGGGCAAGCGAGCAGTACTTC,CSVGVTNSRTSGRARASEQYF,TRBJ2-7,-,TRBD2,TRBV29-1
TGTGCCAGCAGGCCCGCAGGGTCCGGGCAGCCCCAGCATTTT,CASRPAGSGQPQHF,TRBJ1-5,-,-,TRBV28
TGCAGCGTTTCACCGGGACAGGGATATGAAAAACTGTTTTTT,CSVSPGQGYEKLFF,TRBJ1-4,-,TRBD1,TRBV29-1
TGTGCCAGCAGCCAAGGAGCCGGGACAGGGGGCACTGAAGCTTTCTTT,CASSQGAGTGGTEAFF,TRBJ1-1,-,TRBD1,TRBV4-2
TGCGCCAGCAGCCAAGGAGGGGGCCGGAGGGAGACCCAGTACTTC,CASSQGGGRRETQYF,TRBJ2-5,-,TRBD1,TRBV4-1
TGCGCCAGCAGCCAATCCTCCGGGGGGTCCTACGAGCAGTACTTC,CASSQSSGGSYEQYF,TRBJ2-7,-,TRBD2,TRBV4-3
TGTGCCAGCAAGAGGGGGGGCACCTCCTACGAGCAGTACTTC,CASKRGGTSYEQYF,TRBJ2-7,-,-,TRBV2
TGCAGCGTTGAAAGGCCAGGGAACACTGAAGCTTTCTTT,CSVERPGNTEAFF,TRBJ1-1,-,-,TRBV29-1
TGCAGTGCTAGTGCACTTACGACCGGGGAGCTGTTTTTT,CSASALTTGELFF,TRBJ2-2,-,-,TRBV20-1
TGCGCCAGCAGCCCGGACCCGGGGTATCACAATGAGCAGTTCTTC,CASSPDPGYHNEQFF,TRBJ2-1,-,-,TRBV4-3
TGTGCCAGCACCCGGTCAAATAACTATGGCTACACCTTC,CASTRSNNYGYTF,TRBJ1-2,-,-,TRBV28
TGTGCCAGCAGCCCAGAACCCGACAGAGCCCAGTACTTC,CASSPEPDRAQYF,TRBJ2-5,-,-,TRBV5-6
TGTGCCAGCAGCATCCCCCCGGGGTACTGGACTGAAGCTTTCTTT,CASSIPPGYWTEAFF,TRBJ1-1,-,-,TRBV6-2/TRBV6-3
TGTGCCACCAGCAGAGATGGGATAGGAGTAAACTATGGCTACACCTTC,CATSRDGIGVNYGYTF,TRBJ1-2,-,-,TRBV15
TGCGCCAGCAGTGATAAAGGGGAGTTTAGGGTAAAACTGTTTTTT,CASSDKGEFRVKLFF,TRBJ1-4,-,-,TRBV10-1
TGTGCCAGCAGTTTATCGCGCTATGGCTACACCTTC,CASSLSRYGYTF,TRBJ1-2,-,-,TRBV28
TGTGCCAGCAGCCCGGGGAGGCCCTTAATGGGAAAACTGTTTTTT,CASSPGRPLMGKLFF,TRBJ1-4,once,-,TRBV7-2
TGCGCCAGCAGCTGGTGGACTAGCGAATCCAATGAGCAGTTCTTC,CASSWWTSESNEQFF,TRBJ2-1,-,TRBD2,TRBV5-1
TGTGCCACCAGTACCGATCCCCAGGCGGCCCAGTACTTC,CATSTDPQAAQYF,TRBJ2-5,-,-,TRBV15
TGTGCCAGCTTACCCGGGACAGTCGCCTACGAGCAGTACTTC,CASLPGTVAYEQYF,TRBJ2-7,-,TRBD1,TRBV14
TGCGCCAGCAGCGGTCTTGATTCGGGGTGGGGAAACACCATATATTTT,CASSGLDSGWGNTIYF,TRBJ1-3,-,-,TRBV5-1
TGTGCCAGCAGCTTGGAGTCTGGACAGGGGGTACTTGGCTACACCTTC,CASSLESGQGVLGYTF,TRBJ1-2,-,TRBD1,TRBV5-6
TGTGCCAGCAGTTTGGCGGGAGCAAAGACCCAGTACTTC,CASSLAGAKTQYF,TRBJ2-5,-,TRBD2,TRBV27
TGTGCCAGCAGCGCTATTAGTAATGAGCAGTTCTTC,CASSAISNEQFF,TRBJ2-1,-,-,TRBV6-6
TGTGCCAGCAGCTTTACAGGGGGGCCGGGAAACACCATATATTTT,CASSFTGGPGNTIYF,TRBJ1-3,once,TRBD1,TRBV7-8
TGTGCCAGCAGCTTGGGTCCGAGGGCGCAGTATTTT,CASSLGPRAQYF,TRBJ2-3,few,-,TRBV5-4